This T cell receptor (beta chain) is from a study of vaccination and CD4 T cells after COVID-19. Overall study context: Blood was drawn a median around 70 days post second dose, range 14 to 241.

Study observations and caveats: Only post-vaccination samples contained a median 86.3% of the reactive clones in convalescent patients.

Sequencing of the DNA from cultured CD4+ T cells was carried out with the Oncomine TCR Beta short-read assay. TCRdb processed the PCR reads anew with MiXCR; each CDR3 protein has one entry. Altogether over 9,500 distinct CDR3 sequences are present, 50% to 60% being singletons, with the ten largest covering about 20%. Details on this clonotype: Its antigen remains unknown.

Treatment of the sample: approximately 9-day PBMC culture with coronavirus spike peptide pools or control peptides (ViraFEST assay). After around 10 days of culture, CD4+ T cells were negatively selected. This clonotype was sampled from a human donor who had recovered from COVID-19. The sample consisted of CD4+ T cells from blood, cultured in vitro.

CDR3: CASSPMYGPETEAFF. For the CDR3, the DNA is TGTGCCAGCAGCCCTATGTACGGCCCTGAGACTGAAGCTTTCTTT. V is TRBV6-1 and J is TRBJ1-1; D remains ambiguous. There are 15 residues in the CDR3. Trimming cost V 6 bases and J 5 bases, with 19 bases left between them. Germline V gene sequence: CDR1 MNHNS, CDR2 SASEGT.